This TCR beta chain comes out of a study of beta chain bispecific antibodies for T cell cancers. Study at large: Surviving healthy donor T cells from leukemia-line and bispecific antibody cocultures were TRBV-sequenced for family depletion. HPB-ALL carried surface TRBV5-5, while Jurkat carried TRBV12-3.

Study findings and constraints: Only targeted and closely related TRBV genes appeared affected. Versus anti-CD19, anti-TRBV12 exposure cut the TRBV12-3 share of TRBV signal by roughly 99%. In these mixed samples, most targeted TRBV reads derived from the leukemia cell line.

Expansion lasted 2 to 3 days, with either anti-CD3 antibody OKT3 or CD3/CD28 beads. Anti-TRBV12 bispecific coculture of Jurkat cells with normal T cells. Looked up from germline, CDR1 is MDHEN and CDR2 is SYDVKM. The CDR3 spans 13 residues. The V end was cut by 6 bases, the J end by 3 bases, with 11 bases between. Many counts were recorded for this clonotype. The antigen remains undetermined. TCRdb recomputed calls from the 5' RACE reads with MiXCR, one row per CDR3 protein. Of 20,000 to 25,000 distinct CDR3 sequences listed, approximately 2% are singletons. This TCR was recovered from a human donor in good health. Some clones in this sample may be carry-over from other donors' samples. This chain uses TRBV28 with TRBJ1-2; a weak D match, TRBD1 (6 bases). Specimen: healthy donor T cells cultured with leukemia cells, collected from a culture containing a bispecific antibody targeting TCR Vbeta12. Here the CDR3 reads CASRTQGDYGYTF. CDR3 DNA sequence: TGTGCCAGCAGGACACAGGGAGACTATGGCTACACCTTC.